The present T cell receptor (beta chain) was sequenced within a study of Tregs in tolerant kidney transplant recipients. Study results and caveats: Changing PCR primers prevented nucleotide comparison between some patients' samples. Biological reproducibility was not directly addressed in this study. Few patients were studied, so findings need validation in larger groups.

Recipients received nonmyeloablative bone marrow transplants from related graft donors, with transient mixed chimerism. CD4+CD25+CD127- Tregs, CD4+CD25- non-Tregs, CD4 and CD8 cells were sorted. On this clone: Its antigen remains unidentified.

The repertoire was sequenced with immunoSEQ multiplex PCR; TCRdb's copy has only in-frame clones and lacks some. This listing includes 12,000 to 15,000 clones. The source of this sequence is a human patient who received a combined kidney and bone marrow transplant. These T cells may partly come from the graft donor. The specimen comprised CD4+ T cells from blood (PBMCs), sampled 12 months after the transplant.

The CDR3 is CAWSVQDEAFF. The CDR3 bases that were read are TGTGCCTGGAGTGTACAGGATGAA. V is TRBV30 and J is TRBJ1-1; perhaps TRBD1 as D (5 bases). The read ends 3 residues shy of where the CDR3 ends; the end is completed using the germline J gene. CDR1 is GTSNPN, CDR2 SVGIG, per germline (reference sequence). Trimming cost V 0 bases and J 7 bases, with 6 bases left between them. This CDR3 is 11 amino acids long.